A selection of T cell receptor beta chains follows, all from one sample in a study of beta chain features in type 1 diabetes. Data came from immunoSEQ multiplex PCR; TCRdb stores just in-frame clones and leaves some out. Counted here are some 190,000 clones, less than 9.5% occurring once; the ten biggest clones make up roughly 1%. Source material: central memory CD4+ T cells from blood. These receptors all come from a woman in her forties with type 1 diabetes. CDR3s leave out the opening cysteine and the closing phenylalanine or tryptophan. D genes are given only for firm matches.

V	J	D	CDR3
TRBV28	TRBJ2-3	TRBD1	ASWGGQGDTQY
TRBV18	TRBJ2-5	NA	ASSGALGETQY
TRBV9	TRBJ2-3	TRBD1	ASSVGTGVTDTQY
TRBV5-4	TRBJ2-1	NA	ASSLMGAPNEQF
TRBV6-5	TRBJ1-5	NA	ASSYSVRDQPQH
TRBV7-3	TRBJ1-1	NA	ASSLSRNTEAF
TRBV2	TRBJ2-5	TRBD2	ASSPRRGGETQY
TRBV15	TRBJ2-5	NA	ATSRDPRETQY
TRBV18	TRBJ2-5	TRBD1	ASSPTGQETQY
TRBV6-5	TRBJ2-1	TRBD1	ASSLNRGEQF
TRBV5-1	TRBJ2-3	NA	ASSLGQSTDTQY
TRBV29-1	TRBJ2-5	NA	SANRDSARETQY
TRBV29-1	TRBJ2-7	TRBD1	SAHRGLGEQY
TRBV28	TRBJ1-1	NA	ASRREGTEAF
TRBV19	TRBJ2-1	TRBD1	ASSFRDRGYNEQF
TRBV9	TRBJ2-7	TRBD2	ASSATSGGDSYEQY
TRBV4-1	TRBJ2-5	TRBD2	ASSQAGVAGARETQY